One sample yielded the 22 T cell receptor beta chains listed below, sequenced in a study of blood T cells in healthy people across ages. The authors ran a second PCR of 7 to 11 cycles using a sample-barcoded 5' primer and a J-beta primer mix. MiXCR, applied by TCRdb to the 5' RACE reads, yields one record per CDR3 protein. The sample records 1.5 million to 2 million distinct CDR3 sequences, roughly 27% being singletons. The specimen was blood. The source is a woman aged 25 to 39 in good health.

This clonotype has just a few counts. The genes are TRBV7-3 and TRBJ2-3, with D unresolved. The CDR3 has 14 amino acids. The germline V gene has CDR1 SGHTA and CDR2 FQGTGA. Trimming took 2 bases from V and 2 from J, leaving 8 bases between them. CDR3 in amino acids: CASSLQPFTDTQYF. In DNA, the CDR3 is TGTGCCAGCAGCTTACAGCCCTTCACAGATACGCAGTATTTT.

This clonotype was counted once. The chain links TRBV18 to TRBJ2-3; D uncertain. Between the trimmed V and J ends, which lost 5 bases and 1 base, there was a span of 16 bases. CDR1 is KGHSH and CDR2 is LQKENI in the germline V gene. There are 16 residues in the CDR3. The CDR3 here is CASSSGPLGGTDTQYF. For the CDR3, the DNA is TGTGCCAGCTCATCCGGACCCCTAGGCGGCACAGATACGCAGTATTTT.

This clonotype was seen a handful of times. One base away lies a much larger clone, so this may be a sequencing read error. The chain joins TRBV28 to TRBJ2-7, with TRBD2 as a possible D gene (5 bases). This CDR3 spans 14 amino acids. In germline, CDR1 is MDHEN, CDR2 SYDVKM. The ends were cut back, 3 bases at V and 3 bases at J, with 12 bases in the middle. Written as DNA, the CDR3 is TGTGCCAGCAGTTTGGAACCAGCGGACTACGAGCAGTACTTC. It yields the protein CASSLEPADYEQYF.

This clonotype was counted between two and nine times. This rearrangement joins TRBV5-1 to TRBJ2-7, with D perhaps given as TRBD1 or TRBD2 (6 bases each). The V and J ends lost 0 bases and 3 bases respectively, with 16 bases between them. The CDR3 runs to 16 residues. Germline V gene data show CDR1 as SGHRS and CDR2 as YFSETQ. The CDR3 here is CASSLAPGGDFYEQYF. In DNA, the CDR3 is TGCGCCAGCAGCTTGGCGCCCGGGGGCGATTTCTACGAGCAGTACTTC.

This clonotype was detected only a few times. This chain links TRBV29-1 with TRBJ2-3; D is unclear. CDR1 and CDR2 from the germline V gene are SQVTM and ANQGSEA. The CDR3 totals 13 residues. Trimming left V 7 bases short and J 2 bases short, with 13 bases between. CDR3 nucleotide sequence: TGCAGCGCGAGGCGTTTCCTCACAGATACGCAGTATTTT. This sequence encodes CSARRFLTDTQYF.

The CDR3 spells CASSQEGEGQAKNIQYF. The CDR3 DNA sequence: TGTGCCAGCAGCCAAGAAGGGGAGGGGCAAGCCAAAAACATTCAGTACTTC. The V gene is TRBV14, the J gene TRBJ2-4, with 7 positions matching TRBD2. Germline assignment: CDR1 SGHDN and CDR2 FVKESK. The CDR3 is 17 amino acids. V lost 0 bases and J lost 0; bases outside the gene matches: 5.

This clonotype was seen only a few times. The chain links TRBV29-1 to TRBJ2-7, with D tentatively TRBD1 (5 bases). Germline V gives CDR1 SQVTM, CDR2 ANQGSEA. CDR3 length equals 12 residues. Trimming pared 8 bases from V and 1 base from J, leaving 12 bases between. This CDR3 is CSYRTDSYEQYF. In nucleotides, the CDR3 is TGCAGCTACAGGACGGATTCCTACGAGCAGTACTTC.

The V gene is TRBV6-5, the J gene TRBJ1-1; D possibly corresponds to TRBD1 (5 bases). Germline lookup yields CDR1 MNHEY and CDR2 SVGAGI. The CDR3 covers 13 residues. Trimming pared 8 bases from V and 3 bases from J, leaving 13 bases between. The CDR3 nucleotides are TGTGCCAGCCCCGGGACCGCCGACACTGAAGCTTTCTTT. It translates to CASPGTADTEAFF.

This clonotype has only one observation. The chain is built from TRBV5-1 and TRBJ2-1; D is perhaps TRBD2 (6 bases). V was clipped by 4 bases and J by 4 bases, with 15 bases between them. CDR1 and CDR2 (germline): SGHRS, YFSETQ. This CDR3 is 15 amino acids long. The CDR3 DNA follows: TGCGCCAGCAGCGAACGAGCGGGCGAATACAATGAGCAGTTCTTC. It specifies CASSERAGEYNEQFF.

This rearrangement joins TRBV5-6 to TRBJ2-7, with 9 bases aligning to TRBD2. CDR3 length: 15 amino acids. The germline V gene encodes CDR1 SGHDT and CDR2 YYEEEE. With V trimmed by 0 bases and J by 3 bases, 4 bases remained unmatched. The CDR3 region is CASSLESSGIYEQYF. The CDR3 region has the DNA TGTGCCAGCAGCTTGGAATCTAGCGGGATCTACGAGCAGTACTTC. Using reference TRBV5-6 and TRBJ2-7 for the parts outside the CDR3, the full variable domain is DAGVTQSPTHLIKTRGQQVTLRCSPKSGHDTVSWYQQALGQGPQFIFQYYEEEERQRGNFPDRFSGHQFPNYSSELNVNALLLGDSALYLCASSLESSGIYEQYFGPGTRLTVT.

This clonotype was picked up many times. V gene TRBV12-3 or TRBV12-4 combines with J gene TRBJ1-2; 11 nucleotides agree with TRBD1. Trimming took 6 bases from V and 7 from J; bases not matched to a gene: 10. CDR3 length equals 15 residues. DNA for the CDR3: TGTGCCAGCAGAATAGGGACAGGGGGAAAGGGTGGCTACACCTTC. Residues: CASRIGTGGKGGYTF.

This clonotype was found a few times. The CDR3 loop reads CASSVAGDRADNEQFF. The CDR3 DNA sequence: TGTGCCAGCAGCGTAGCCGGGGACAGGGCGGACAATGAGCAGTTCTTC. The chain combines TRBV9 with TRBJ2-1, with 9 bases fitting TRBD1. Germline CDR1 and CDR2: SGDLS and YYNGEE. The V segment lost 0 bases and the J segment 5 bases; nucleotides outside the gene matches: 6. CDR3 length equals 16 residues.

V is TRBV28 and J is TRBJ2-7; a weak D match, TRBD1 (5 bases). The CDR3 contains 13 residues. Germline V gene data show CDR1 as MDHEN and CDR2 as SYDVKM. V was pared by 5 bases and J by 7 bases, with 15 bases between. The CDR3 DNA follows: TGTGCCAGCAGTGCCGGACACCGAATTGAGCAGTACTTC. Protein sequence: CASSAGHRIEQYF. Full variable domain (outside the CDR3, taken from reference TRBV28 and TRBJ2-7): DVKVTQSSRYLVKRTGEKVFLECVQDMDHENMFWYRQDPGLGLRLIYFSYDVKMKEKGDIPEGYSVSREKKERFSLILESASTNQTSMYLCASSAGHRIEQYFGPGTRLTVT.

The V and J genes are TRBV7-9 and TRBJ1-1; D remains unclear. V lost 3 bases to trimming and J lost 8 bases, with 10 bases between them. This CDR3 spans 12 amino acids. CDR1 is SEHNR, CDR2 FQNEAQ, per germline (reference sequence). The CDR3 region is CASSLTKVEAFF. CDR3 DNA: TGTGCCAGCAGCTTGACTAAAGTCGAAGCTTTCTTT.

This clonotype was observed a few times. This chain uses TRBV12-3 or TRBV12-4 with TRBJ2-5, with a possible D match to TRBD2 (5 bases). V was clipped by 3 bases and J by 2 bases, with 13 bases between them. The CDR3 is made up of 15 amino acids. DNA for the CDR3: TGTGCCAGCAGTTTTAAGTGGTCGGGGCAAGAGACCCAGTACTTC. This gives the protein CASSFKWSGQETQYF.

Comment on this clonotype: A single base separates this from a much larger clone, so it may be a read error. CDR3 nucleotide sequence: TGTGTCAGCAGGCCCCCGGGACTAGATACAAATGAGCAGTTCTTC. Residues: CVSRPPGLDTNEQFF. This sequence joins TRBV7-9 and TRBJ2-1, with 8 bases lining up with TRBD2. Germline CDR1 and CDR2: SEHNR and FQNEAQ (reference sequence). CDR3 length: 15 residues.

The CDR3 protein is CASSLEAHESRGYTF. CDR3 coding DNA: TGCGCCAGCAGCTTGGAGGCTCATGAATCACGGGGCTACACCTTC. This rearrangement joins TRBV5-1 to TRBJ1-2; D gene ambiguous. The CDR3 is 15 amino acids. The germline V gene encodes CDR1 SGHRS and CDR2 YFSETQ. V gave up 0 bases and J gave up 8 bases, with 17 bases separating them. The complete variable domain, with remaining parts taken from reference TRBV5-1 and TRBJ1-2, reads KAGVTQTPRYLIKTRGQQVTLSCSPISGHRSVSWYQQTPGQGLQFLFEYFSETQRNKGNFPGRFSGRQFSNSRSEMNVSTLELGDSALYLCASSLEAHESRGYTFGSGTRLTVV.

The V gene is TRBV18, the J gene TRBJ1-4; no definite D call. The germline V gene encodes CDR1 KGHSH and CDR2 LQKENI. The V and J ends lost 6 bases and 9 bases respectively, with 20 bases between them. The CDR3 has 15 residues. In nucleotides, the CDR3 is TGTGCCAGCTCCCCCAGTTCCGTCGCCAATAAAAAACTGTTTTTT. Translation: CASSPSSVANKKLFF.

This chain uses TRBV5-1 with TRBJ2-5; no firm D call. CDR3 length: 14 amino acids. Germline loops: CDR1 SGHRS, CDR2 YFSETQ. Trimming pared 3 bases from V and 1 base from J, leaving 10 bases between. This CDR3 reads CASSSYGPQETQYF. In DNA, the CDR3 is TGCGCCAGCAGCTCCTACGGTCCCCAAGAGACCCAGTACTTC.

This chain links TRBV12-3 or TRBV12-4 with TRBJ1-1; D might be TRBD1 (6 bases). V shed 6 bases and J shed 4 bases, with 15 bases lying between them. This CDR3 is 14 amino acids long. CDR3 in amino acids: CASRPDSTGTEAFF. CDR3 DNA sequence: TGTGCCAGCAGGCCGGACAGCACGGGCACTGAAGCTTTCTTT.

The chain's CDR3 is CASRTGRGVGNTIYF. CDR3 DNA: TGTGCCAGCCGCACCGGTAGAGGGGTTGGAAACACCATATATTTT. This chain connects TRBV12-3 or TRBV12-4 to TRBJ1-3; weak D call: TRBD1 (5 bases). This CDR3 has 15 residues. V was trimmed by 8 bases and J by 3 bases, leaving 17 bases between them.

Of note for this clonotype: One end of the junction fails to match germline, which may point to a read error. The chain links TRBV27 to TRBJ2-2, with D perhaps matching TRBD1 or TRBD2 (6 bases each). The germline gives CDR1 MNHEY, CDR2 SMNVEV (reference sequence). This CDR3 has 16 amino acids. This CDR3 is CASSSPGATNTGALFF. CDR3 nucleotide sequence: TGTGCCAGCAGTTCTCCGGGGGCTACGAACACCGGGGCGCTGTTTTTT.